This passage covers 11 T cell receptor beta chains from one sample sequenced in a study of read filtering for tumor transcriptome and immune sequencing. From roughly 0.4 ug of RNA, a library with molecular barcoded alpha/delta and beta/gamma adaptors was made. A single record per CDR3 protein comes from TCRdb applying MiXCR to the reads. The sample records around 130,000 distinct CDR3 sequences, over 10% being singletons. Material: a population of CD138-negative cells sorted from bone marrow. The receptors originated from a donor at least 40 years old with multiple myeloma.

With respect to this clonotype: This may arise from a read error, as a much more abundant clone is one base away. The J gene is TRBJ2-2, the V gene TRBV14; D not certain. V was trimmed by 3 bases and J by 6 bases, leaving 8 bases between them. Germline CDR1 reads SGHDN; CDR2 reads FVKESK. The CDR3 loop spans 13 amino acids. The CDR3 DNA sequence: TGTGCCAGCAGCCACGATCCGGCCGGGGAGCTGTTTTTT. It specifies CASSHDPAGELFF.

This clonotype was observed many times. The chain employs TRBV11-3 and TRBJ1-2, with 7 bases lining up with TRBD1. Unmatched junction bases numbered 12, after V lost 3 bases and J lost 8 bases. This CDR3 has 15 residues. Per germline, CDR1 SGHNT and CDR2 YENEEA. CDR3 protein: CASSLEGQVSRGYTF. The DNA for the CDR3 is TGTGCCAGCAGCTTGGAAGGACAGGTCTCAAGAGGCTACACCTTC.

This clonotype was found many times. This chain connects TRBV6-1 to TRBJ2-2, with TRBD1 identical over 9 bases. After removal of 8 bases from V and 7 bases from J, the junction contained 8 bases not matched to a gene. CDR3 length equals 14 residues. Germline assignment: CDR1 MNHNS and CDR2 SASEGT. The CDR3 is CASLGQGLGGELFF. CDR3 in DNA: TGTGCCAGCTTGGGACAGGGTCTCGGCGGGGAGCTGTTTTTT.

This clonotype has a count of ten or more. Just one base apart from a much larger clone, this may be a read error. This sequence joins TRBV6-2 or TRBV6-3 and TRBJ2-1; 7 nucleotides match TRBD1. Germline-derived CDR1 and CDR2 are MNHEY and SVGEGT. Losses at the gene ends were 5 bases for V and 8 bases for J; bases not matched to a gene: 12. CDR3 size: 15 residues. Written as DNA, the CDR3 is TGTGCCAGCAGTCCAGGACAGGTACGGGACGATGAGCAGTTCTTC. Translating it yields CASSPGQVRDDEQFF.

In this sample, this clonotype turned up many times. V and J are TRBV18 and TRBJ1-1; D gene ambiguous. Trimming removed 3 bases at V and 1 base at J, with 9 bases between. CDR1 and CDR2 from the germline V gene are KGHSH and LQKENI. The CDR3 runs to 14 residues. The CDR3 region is CASSPNLQNTEAFF. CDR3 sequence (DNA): TGTGCCAGCTCACCGAATCTCCAGAACACTGAAGCTTTCTTT.

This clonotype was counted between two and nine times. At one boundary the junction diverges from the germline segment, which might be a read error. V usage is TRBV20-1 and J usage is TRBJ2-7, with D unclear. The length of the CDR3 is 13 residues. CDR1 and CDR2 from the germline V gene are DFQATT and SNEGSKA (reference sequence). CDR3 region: CSARASYSYEQCF. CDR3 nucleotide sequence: TGCAGTGCTAGAGCCTCGTACTCCTACGAGCAGTGCTTC.

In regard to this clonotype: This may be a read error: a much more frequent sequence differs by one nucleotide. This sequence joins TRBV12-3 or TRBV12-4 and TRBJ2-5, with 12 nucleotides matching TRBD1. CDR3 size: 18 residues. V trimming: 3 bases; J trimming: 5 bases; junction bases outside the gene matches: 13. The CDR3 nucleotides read TGTGCCAGCAGTTTGAGAGCAGGGACAGGGGGCTTTTTGGAGACCCAGTACTTC. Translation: CASSLRAGTGGFLETQYF.

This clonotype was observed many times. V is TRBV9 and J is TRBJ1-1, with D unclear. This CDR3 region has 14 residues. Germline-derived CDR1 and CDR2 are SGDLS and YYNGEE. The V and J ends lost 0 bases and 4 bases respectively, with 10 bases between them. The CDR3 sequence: CASSVEGGSTEAFF. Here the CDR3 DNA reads TGTGCCAGCAGCGTAGAGGGTGGGAGCACTGAAGCTTTCTTT.

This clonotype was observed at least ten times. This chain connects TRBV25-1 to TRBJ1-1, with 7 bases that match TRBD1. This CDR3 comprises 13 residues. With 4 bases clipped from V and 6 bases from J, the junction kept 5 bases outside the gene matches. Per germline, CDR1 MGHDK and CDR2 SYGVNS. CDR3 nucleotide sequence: TGTGCCAGCAGTGGACAGGGATGGGCTGAAGCTTTCTTT. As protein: CASSGQGWAEAFF.

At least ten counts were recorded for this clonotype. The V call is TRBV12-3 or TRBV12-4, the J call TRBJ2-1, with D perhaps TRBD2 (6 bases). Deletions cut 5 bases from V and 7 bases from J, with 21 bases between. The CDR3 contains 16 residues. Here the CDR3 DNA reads TGTGCCAGCAGTCCGTCCCCGGGAGCCCCCCGGAATGAGCAGTTCTTC. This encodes CASSPSPGAPRNEQFF.

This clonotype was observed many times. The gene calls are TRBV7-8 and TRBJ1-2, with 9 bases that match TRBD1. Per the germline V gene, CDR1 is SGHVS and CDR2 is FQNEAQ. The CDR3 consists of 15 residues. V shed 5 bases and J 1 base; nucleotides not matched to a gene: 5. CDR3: CASSATGGLNYGYTF. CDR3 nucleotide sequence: TGTGCCAGCAGCGCAACAGGGGGCCTTAACTATGGCTACACCTTC.